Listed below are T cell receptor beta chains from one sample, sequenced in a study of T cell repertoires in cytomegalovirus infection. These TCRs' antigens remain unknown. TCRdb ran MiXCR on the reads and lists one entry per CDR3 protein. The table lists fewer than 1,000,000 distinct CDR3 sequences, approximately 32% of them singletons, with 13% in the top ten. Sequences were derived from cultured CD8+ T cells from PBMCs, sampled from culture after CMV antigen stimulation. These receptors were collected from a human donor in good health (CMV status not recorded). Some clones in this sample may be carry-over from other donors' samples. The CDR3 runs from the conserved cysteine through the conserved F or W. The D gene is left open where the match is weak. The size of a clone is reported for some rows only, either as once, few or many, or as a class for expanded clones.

CASSQGAVNEKLFF,TGTGCCAGCAGCCAGGGGGCAGTTAATGAAAAACTGTTTTTT,TRBV7-9,many,TRBJ1-4,TRBD1
CSVVREGSEGPNYGYTF,TGCAGCGTTGTGAGAGAAGGGTCGGAGGGGCCTAACTATGGCTACACCTTC,TRBV29-1,-,TRBJ1-2,-
CASSIQGTYEQYF,TGTGCCAGTAGTATTCAGGGGACCTACGAGCAGTACTTC,TRBV19,many,TRBJ2-7,-
CASSDLPGLQLGHMNTEAFF,TGTGCCAGCAGCGACCTACCTGGCCTTCAACTGGGACACATGAACACTGAAGCTTTCTTT,TRBV6-6,-,TRBJ1-1,-
CASSLGHNQETQYF,TGTGCCAGCAGCTTAGGTCATAACCAAGAGACCCAGTACTTC,TRBV7-9,few,TRBJ2-5,-
CASSLAGTAFTDTQYF,TGTGCCAGCAGCTTGGCCGGGACAGCCTTCACAGATACGCAGTATTTT,TRBV7-8,-,TRBJ2-3,TRBD1
CASSFVQENTEAFF,TGTGCCAGCAGTTTTGTACAGGAGAACACTGAAGCTTTCTTT,TRBV12-3/TRBV12-4,many,TRBJ1-1,-
CAIGDGGVDTQYF,TGTGCCATCGGGGACGGGGGGGTAGATACGCAGTATTTT,TRBV27,few,TRBJ2-3,TRBD2
CASSLARTGYSNQPQHF,TGTGCCAGCAGCTTAGCCCGGACAGGTTATAGCAATCAGCCCCAGCATTTT,TRBV7-8,few,TRBJ1-5,TRBD1
CASSVAGGQGITDTQYF,TGTGCCAGCAGCGTAGCTGGAGGACAGGGGATCACAGATACGCAGTATTTT,TRBV9,once,TRBJ2-3,TRBD1
CASSPRGGATGNEQFF,TGTGCCAGCAGCCCCCGGGGCGGGGCTACCGGCAATGAGCAGTTCTTC,TRBV7-6,many,TRBJ2-1,-
CASSQAGLYNEQFF,TGTGCCAGCAGCCAAGCGGGCCTTTACAATGAGCAGTTCTTC,TRBV3-1,-,TRBJ2-1,-
CSARHRGTNEKLFF,TGCAGTGCTAGACACAGGGGAACTAATGAAAAACTGTTTTTT,TRBV20-1,few,TRBJ1-4,TRBD1